Each of the 29 T cell receptor beta chains below was sequenced from the same sample in a study of T cell responses to AZD1222 COVID-19 vaccine. Some clones are missing from TCRdb's copy, which holds only in-frame ones; the method was immunoSEQ multiplex PCR. Here the sample spans roughly 110,000 clones, roughly 90% being singletons. The starting material was peripheral blood, obtained on day 0 of AZD1222 vaccination. These receptors came from an adult in good health.

The V gene is TRBV6-2 or TRBV6-3, the J gene TRBJ2-7; 7 nucleotides line up with TRBD2. The CDR3 contains 14 residues. Looked up from germline, CDR1 is MNHEY and CDR2 is SVGEGT. Trimming removed 6 bases from V and 0 bases from J; junction bases left unmatched: 5. CDR3 sequence (DNA): TGTGCCAGCAGCAGGAGCGGGAACTCCTACGAGCAGTACTTC. Translation: CASSRSGNSYEQYF.

V and J are TRBV6-2 or TRBV6-3 and TRBJ1-1, with D perhaps matching TRBD1 (5 bases). With 6 bases removed from V and 8 bases from J, the gap between germline ends came to 13 bases. CDR1 MNHEY and CDR2 SVGEGT come from the germline V gene. The CDR3 extends over 12 amino acids. The CDR3 bases are TGTGCCAGCAGCCAACTCAGGACAGAAGCTTTCTTT. Amino acid sequence: CASSQLRTEAFF.

Note on this clone: The same CDR3 can be traced to other DNA sequences in this sample. The chain joins TRBV5-4 to TRBJ2-5; no reliable D call. CDR3 length: 11 amino acids. CDR1 and CDR2 from the germline V gene are SGHNT and YYREEE (reference sequence). Trimming stripped 4 bases from V and 1 base from J, with 2 bases between. The CDR3 coding sequence is TGTGCCAGCAGCAGCCAAGAGACCCAGTACTTC. Protein sequence: CASSSQETQYF.

The sample holds one count of this clone. V usage is TRBV11-2 and J usage is TRBJ1-2; 7 nucleotides line up with TRBD1. V gave up 4 bases and J gave up 8 bases; unmatched junction bases: 16. There are 16 residues in the CDR3. Germline CDR1 SGHAT, CDR2 FQNNGV. The CDR3 region is CASSSTGFIMSRGYTF. The CDR3 coding sequence is TGTGCCAGCAGCTCGACAGGGTTTATTATGTCGCGGGGCTACACCTTC. Full variable domain (remainder filled in from reference TRBV11-2 and TRBJ1-2): EAGVAQSPRYKIIEKRQSVAFWCNPISGHATLYWYQQILGQGPKLLIQFQNNGVVDDSQLPKDRFSAERLKGVDSTLKIQPAKLEDSAVYLCASSSTGFIMSRGYTFGSGTRLTVV.

The genes are TRBV7-2 and TRBJ1-2, with a tentative D call TRBD1 (5 bases). CDR3 size: 13 residues. The germline CDR1 and CDR2 sequences are SGHTA and FQGNSA. V lost 4 bases and J 0 bases, leaving 6 bases between the germline ends. CDR3 protein: CASSSQANYGYTF. CDR3 DNA sequence: TGTGCCAGCAGCTCACAGGCTAACTATGGCTACACCTTC.

V usage is TRBV28 and J usage is TRBJ2-7, with 7 bases that match TRBD1. The CDR3 runs to 12 residues. The V gene end was trimmed by 9 bases and the J gene end by 2 bases; junction bases not matched to a gene: 4. Germline CDR1 MDHEN, CDR2 SYDVKM. The CDR3 bases are TGTGCCAGTACGGGACAGACCTACGAGCAGTACTTC. Translating it yields CASTGQTYEQYF.

The rearrangement uses TRBV6-1 and TRBJ1-2, with 7 nucleotides matching TRBD1. The CDR3 has 16 amino acids. Germline V gene sequence: CDR1 MNHNS, CDR2 SASEGT. V lost 0 bases to trimming and J lost 0 bases; unmatched junction nucleotides: 4. CDR3 in amino acids: CASSEAGTAANYGYTF. The CDR3 DNA is TGTGCCAGCAGTGAAGCGGGGACAGCAGCTAACTATGGCTACACCTTC.

The chain uses TRBV6-6 and TRBJ1-1; no clear D gene. Germline CDR1 and CDR2: MNHNY and SVGAGI (reference sequence). Trimming removed 7 bases at V and 4 bases at J, with 16 bases between. This CDR3 is 14 amino acids long. CDR3 amino acids: CASTSADGGTEAFF. CDR3 nucleotides: TGTGCCAGCACCTCCGCGGATGGAGGCACTGAAGCTTTCTTT.

The V and J genes are TRBV19 and TRBJ2-6; tentatively, D is TRBD2 (5 bases). Germline V gene lookup returns CDR1 LNHDA and CDR2 SQIVND (reference sequence). The CDR3 contains 18 residues. V dropped 3 bases and J dropped 1 base, with 16 bases sitting between them. The CDR3 sequence is CASSMRWTSASGANVLTF. CDR3 nucleotides: TGTGCCAGTAGTATGAGGTGGACTTCGGCATCTGGGGCCAACGTCCTGACTTTC. Based on the CDR3 plus reference TRBV19 and TRBJ2-6, the full variable domain is DGGITQSPKYLFRKEGQNVTLSCEQNLNHDAMYWYRQDPGQGLRLIYYSQIVNDFQKGDIAEGYSVSREKKESFPLTVTSAQKNPTAFYLCASSMRWTSASGANVLTFGAGSRLTVL.

V and J are TRBV5-6 and TRBJ2-6, with no clear D. The CDR3 runs to 13 residues. Per germline, CDR1 SGHDT and CDR2 YYEEEE. V dropped 10 bases and J dropped 1 base, with 9 bases sitting between them. CDR3 protein: CAGGDSGANVLTF. The CDR3, as DNA: TGTGCCGGTGGGGATTCTGGGGCCAACGTCCTGACTTTC.

CDR3 amino acids: CASSPQTGNYGYTF. In nucleotides, the CDR3 is TGTGCCAGCAGCCCACAGACAGGGAACTATGGCTACACCTTC. The J gene is TRBJ1-2, the V gene TRBV7-8, with 7 nucleotides matching TRBD1. V gave up 5 bases and J gave up 2 bases; unmatched junction bases: 5. Per the germline V gene, CDR1 is SGHVS and CDR2 is FQNEAQ. CDR3 length: 14 amino acids.

This chain uses TRBV25-1 with TRBJ2-7, with 9 bases matching TRBD1. Trimming removed 3 bases from V and 2 bases from J; junction bases left unmatched: 5. The CDR3 sequence is 15 residues long. Looked up from germline, CDR1 is MGHDK and CDR2 is SYGVNS. The chain's CDR3 is CASSDRDRVTYEQYF. The CDR3 DNA reads as TGTGCCAGCAGTGATAGGGACAGGGTGACCTACGAGCAGTACTTC.

The chain is built from TRBV24-1 and TRBJ2-5; D gene unclear. The CDR3 loop spans 13 amino acids. The ends were cut back, 4 bases at V and 1 base at J, with 6 bases in the middle. The germline CDR1 and CDR2 sequences are KGHDR and SFDVKD. CDR3: CATSETFQETQYF. The CDR3 DNA sequence: TGTGCCACCAGTGAGACATTCCAAGAGACCCAGTACTTC.

V and J are TRBV15 and TRBJ1-4, with a weak D call TRBD1 (5 bases). Germline V CDR1 and CDR2: LNHNV, YYDKDF (reference sequence). The CDR3 loop spans 15 amino acids. Deletions cut 0 bases from V and 4 bases from J, with 9 bases between. The CDR3 DNA sequence: TGTGCCACCAGCAGAGACAGGGCCTATAATGAAAAACTGTTTTTT. It is translated as CATSRDRAYNEKLFF.

This sequence joins TRBV7-2 and TRBJ1-2; no firm D call. The length of the CDR3 is 12 residues. V was pared by 4 bases and J by 4 bases, with 7 bases between. Germline loops: CDR1 SGHTA, CDR2 FQGNSA. The CDR3 DNA sequence: TGTGCCAGCAGCTACGGGTCCTATGGCTACACCTTC. Protein: CASSYGSYGYTF.

The rearrangement joins TRBV7-3 to TRBJ1-6, with D uncertain. There are 13 residues in the CDR3. In germline, CDR1 is SGHTA, CDR2 FQGTGA. The V gene lost 2 bases and the J gene lost 9 bases, with 8 bases spanning the gap. Here the CDR3 reads CASSLFEGSPLHF. The CDR3, as DNA: TGTGCCAGCAGCTTATTTGAAGGTTCACCCCTCCACTTT.

This chain connects TRBV3-1 (or the pseudogene TRBV3-2) to TRBJ1-2; D is possibly TRBD1 (5 bases). With 0 bases removed from V and 8 bases from J, the gap between germline ends came to 16 bases. There are 15 residues in the CDR3. Germline CDR1 and CDR2: LGHDT and YNNKEL (reference sequence). For the CDR3, the DNA is TGTGCCAGCAGCCAAGACACGCGAGGGGTGTCGGGCTACACCTTC. This sequence encodes CASSQDTRGVSGYTF.

CDR3 in amino acids: CASSPLGQSYEQYF. The CDR3 bases are TGTGCCAGCAGTCCCTTGGGACAGAGCTACGAGCAGTACTTC. The chain links TRBV5-6 to TRBJ2-7; 7 nucleotides line up with TRBD1. CDR1 is SGHDT and CDR2 is YYEEEE in the germline V gene. Trimming took 5 bases from V and 3 from J; bases not matched to a gene: 8. The length of the CDR3 is 14 residues.

The rearrangement links TRBV14 to TRBJ1-6; D ambiguous. Trimming shortened V by 5 bases and J by 7 bases, and 9 bases separated the two germline ends. Germline CDR1 reads SGHDN; CDR2 reads FVKESK. The CDR3 has 13 residues. CDR3 in DNA: TGTGCCAGCAGCTGGATCGGAAATTCACCCCTCCACTTT. Translation gives CASSWIGNSPLHF.

The CDR3 here is CASSSWTGLANEQFF. The CDR3 DNA follows: TGTGCCAGCAGCTCCTGGACAGGGTTGGCAAATGAGCAGTTCTTC. The chain uses TRBV7-6 and TRBJ2-1; 8 bases align to TRBD1. This CDR3 has 15 residues. Germline CDR1 is SGHVS and CDR2 is FNYEAQ. Trimming removed 4 bases from V and 7 bases from J; junction bases left unmatched: 9.

The gene calls are TRBV7-9 and TRBJ1-5; D remains ambiguous. The CDR3 is made up of 14 amino acids. Germline CDR1 is SEHNR and CDR2 is FQNEAQ (reference sequence). Trimming took 5 bases from V and 3 from J, leaving 11 bases between them. The CDR3 here is CASSPGLFNQPQHF. The CDR3 DNA is TGTGCCAGCAGCCCCGGACTGTTCAATCAGCCCCAGCATTTT. Supplemented by reference TRBV7-9 and TRBJ1-5, the full variable domain reads DTGVSQNPRHKITKRGQNVTFRCDPISEHNRLYWYRQTLGQGPEFLTYFQNEAQLEKSRLLSDRFSAERPKGSFSTLEIQRTEQGDSAMYLCASSPGLFNQPQHFGDGTRLSIL.

V and J are TRBV20-1 and TRBJ2-2; a weak D match, TRBD2 (5 bases). Trimming pared 3 bases from V and 3 bases from J, leaving 8 bases between. Germline V gives CDR1 DFQATT, CDR2 SNEGSKA (reference sequence). This CDR3 has 13 amino acids. The CDR3 is CSASGRHTGELFF. CDR3 sequence (DNA): TGCAGTGCTAGTGGGAGACACACCGGGGAGCTGTTTTTT.

The chain employs TRBV7-3 and TRBJ1-4; TRBD1 aligns across 9 bases. Germline V CDR1 and CDR2: SGHTA, FQGTGA. Unmatched junction bases numbered 5, after V lost 5 bases and J lost 4 bases. This CDR3 comprises 15 residues. For the CDR3, the DNA is TGTGCCAGCAGCAGGACAGGGGCGCATAATGAAAAACTGTTTTTT. It is translated as CASSRTGAHNEKLFF.

The chain has TRBV3-1 (or the pseudogene TRBV3-2) and TRBJ2-3; 10 bases are shared with TRBD2. V lost 5 bases to trimming and J lost 4 bases; unmatched junction nucleotides: 6. Germline values: CDR1 LGHDT, CDR2 YNNKEL (reference sequence). The CDR3 sequence is 15 residues long. CDR3 in DNA: TGTGCCAGCAGCGTTCTAGCGGGAGACTCAGATACGCAGTATTTT. This gives the protein CASSVLAGDSDTQYF.

CDR3: CASGLVRITGELFF. The DNA for the CDR3 is TGTGCTAGTGGTTTGGTCAGGATTACCGGGGAGCTGTTTTTT. J is TRBJ2-2 and V is TRBV12-5; D remains unclear. V lost 0 bases, J lost 5 bases, and 7 bases lay in between. The CDR3 is 14 amino acids. CDR1 is LGHNT, CDR2 FRNRAP, per germline. The entire variable domain, with the rest obtained from reference TRBV12-5 and TRBJ2-2, is as follows: DARVTQTPRHKVTEMGQEVTMRCQPILGHNTVFWYRQTMMQGLELLAYFRNRAPLDDSGMPKDRFSAEMPDATLATLKIQPSEPRDSAVYFCASGLVRITGELFFGEGSRLTVL.

This clone occurred once. The gene calls are TRBV5-4 and TRBJ1-6; D uncertain. CDR1 is SGHNT, CDR2 YYREEE, per germline (reference sequence). V was shortened by 10 bases and J by 5 bases, with 16 bases between the two germline ends. The CDR3 spans 14 residues. DNA of the CDR3: TGTGCCGGCGCCCGGGGAGGTAATAATTCACCCCTCCACTTT. Amino acids: CAGARGGNNSPLHF.

The chain couples TRBV10-3 to TRBJ1-1, with D perhaps TRBD1 (6 bases). This CDR3 comprises 13 residues. Trimming took off 7 bases at V and 5 bases at J, with 14 bases between the two ends. The germline V gene has CDR1 ENHRY and CDR2 SYGVKD. The DNA for the CDR3 is TGTGCCATCATGGGACAAAAAGGAACTGAAGCTTTCTTT. Translated: CAIMGQKGTEAFF.

The rearrangement joins TRBV6-5 to TRBJ2-7; 7 positions agree with TRBD1. V lost 10 bases, J lost 2 bases, and 8 bases stayed unmatched. Germline V lookup: CDR1 MNHEY, CDR2 SVGAGI. The CDR3 is 13 residues long. CDR3 sequence reads: CATSPDRAYEQYF. The CDR3 nucleotides are TGTGCCACCTCACCTGACAGGGCCTACGAGCAGTACTTC.

The chain is built from TRBV10-1 and TRBJ1-1; no clear D gene. The germline V gene encodes CDR1 WNHNN and CDR2 SYGVQD (reference sequence). The CDR3 is 13 amino acids. Between the trimmed V and J ends, which lost 6 bases and 3 bases, there was a span of 11 bases. The CDR3 protein is CASRRNRDTEAFF. Here the CDR3 DNA reads TGCGCCAGCAGGAGAAATCGGGACACTGAAGCTTTCTTT.